The 32 T cell receptor beta chains reported below all come from one sample, sequenced in a study of blood T cell repertoires in COVID-19. The data were produced by immunoSEQ multiplex PCR, yet TCRdb's version contains in-frame clones alone and is incomplete. The data show about 480,000 clones, approximately 87% seen once. What was sequenced was PBMCs or T cells enriched from blood (not recorded which). All receptors come from a woman aged 40 to 55 who had recovered from COVID-19.

CDR3 sequence (DNA): TGTGCCAGCATACTCTACAGGGGGCGATGTCAGCCCCAGCATTTT. This gives the protein CASILYRGRCQPQHF. The chain has TRBV5-4 and TRBJ1-5; 9 bases match TRBD1. V lost 6 bases to trimming and J lost 6 bases; unmatched junction nucleotides: 10. The germline V gene encodes CDR1 SGHNT and CDR2 YYREEE (reference sequence). CDR3 length: 15 amino acids.

The chain has TRBV21-1 and TRBJ1-2; the table calls TRBD1, which could not be checked here. TRBV21-1 is a documented pseudogene. This CDR3 is 15 amino acids long. CDR3 sequence: CASSGHGTLNYGYTF. The CDR3 DNA follows: TGTGCCAGCAGCGGCCACGGGACACTTAACTATGGCTACACCTTC.

This clone came up many times. The rearrangement joins TRBV7-6 to TRBJ2-1, with 10 bases aligning to TRBD2. The CDR3 loop spans 15 amino acids. V dropped 2 bases and J dropped 2; count of bases not matched to a gene: 0. Per germline, CDR1 SGHVS and CDR2 FNYEAQ. The CDR3 nucleotides read TGTGCCAGCAGCTTAACTAGCGGGGCCTACAATGAGCAGTTCTTC. It yields the protein CASSLTSGAYNEQFF.

This sequence joins TRBV5-1 and TRBJ2-3, with D maybe TRBD1 (6 bases). CDR3 length: 14 residues. CDR1 is SGHRS, CDR2 YFSETQ, per germline. The V end lost 6 bases, the J end lost 0 bases, and 11 bases lay between the germline ends. The CDR3 DNA reads as TGCGCCAGCACCAGGGGCAGCAGCACAGATACGCAGTATTTT. Its protein is CASTRGSSTDTQYF.

This rearrangement joins TRBV7-9 to TRBJ1-2, with TRBD1 matching 7 bases. In germline, CDR1 is SEHNR, CDR2 FQNEAQ (reference sequence). V lost 1 base to trimming and J lost 4 bases; unmatched junction nucleotides: 3. This CDR3 region has 14 residues. Here the CDR3 reads CASSLGGQLYGYTF. The CDR3 DNA is TGTGCCAGCAGCTTAGGGGGACAGCTCTATGGCTACACCTTC.

The rearrangement uses TRBV10-2 and TRBJ1-2; perhaps TRBD1 as D (6 bases). Germline loops: CDR1 WSHSY, CDR2 SAAADI. This CDR3 region has 14 residues. Between the trimmed V and J ends, which lost 8 bases and 1 base, there was a span of 14 bases. This CDR3 reads CASRGQPYNYGYTF. In DNA form, the CDR3 reads TGCGCCAGCCGTGGACAGCCTTATAACTATGGCTACACCTTC.

This chain links TRBV7-9 with TRBJ2-5; D perhaps matches TRBD2 (5 bases). This CDR3 contains 13 residues. Trimming shortened V by 4 bases and J by 5 bases, and 11 bases separated the two germline ends. The germline CDR1 and CDR2 sequences are SEHNR and FQNEAQ (reference sequence). The CDR3 region is CASSSGGGETQYF. The CDR3 bases are TGTGCCAGCAGCTCAGGCGGCGGGGAGACCCAGTACTTC.

This chain links TRBV10-3 with TRBJ2-2, with TRBD2 identical over 9 bases. The V gene end was trimmed by 10 bases and the J gene end by 1 base; junction bases not matched to a gene: 4. CDR3 size: 14 residues. CDR1 is ENHRY, CDR2 SYGVKD, per germline. In DNA form, the CDR3 reads TGTGCCACCCTAGCGGGGCAGAACACCGGGGAGCTGTTTTTT. Protein product: CATLAGQNTGELFF.

This chain links TRBV6-5 with TRBJ2-1; D is possibly TRBD1 (6 bases). The ends were cut back, 0 bases at V and 14 bases at J, with 14 bases in the middle. Germline values: CDR1 MNHEY, CDR2 SVGAGI. There are 13 residues in the CDR3. CDR3 residues: CASSYSYLGAEFF. CDR3 coding DNA: TGTGCCAGCAGTTACTCGTATCTGGGGGCGGAGTTCTTC.

The genes are TRBV12-3 or TRBV12-4 and TRBJ1-5; D ambiguous. Trimming removed 5 bases at V and 4 bases at J, with 6 bases between. CDR3 length: 12 amino acids. CDR3 in amino acids: CASSPPNQPQHF. The CDR3, as DNA: TGTGCCAGCAGTCCCCCGAATCAGCCCCAGCATTTT.

The chain recombines TRBV7-9 with TRBJ2-1; 7 bases are shared with TRBD2. Germline V gene sequence: CDR1 SEHNR, CDR2 FQNEAQ (reference sequence). Unmatched junction bases numbered 13, after V lost 5 bases and J lost 9 bases. There are 15 residues in the CDR3. The DNA of the CDR3 is TGTGCCAGCAGCATGGTTTGGGGGGGAGTTGGTGAGCAGTTCTTC. Protein sequence: CASSMVWGGVGEQFF.

The sample holds one count of this clone. The genes are TRBV3-1 (or the pseudogene TRBV3-2) and TRBJ2-7; TRBD2 agrees at 13 bases. Germline V gene lookup returns CDR1 LGHDT and CDR2 YNNKEL (reference sequence). Losses at the gene ends were 1 base for V and 5 bases for J; bases not matched to a gene: 5. This CDR3 is 16 amino acids long. The CDR3 here is CASSQGTSGSFHEQYF. CDR3 nucleotides: TGTGCCAGCAGCCAAGGGACTAGCGGGAGCTTCCACGAGCAGTACTTC.

The chain is built from TRBV2 and TRBJ2-7; 12 nucleotides match TRBD2. CDR3 length equals 14 residues. The germline CDR1 and CDR2 sequences are SNHLY and FYNNEI. V shed 6 bases and J 5 bases; nucleotides not matched to a gene: 5. As DNA, the CDR3 is TGTGCCAGCAGAGGGACTAGCGGGTGGAACGAGCAGTACTTC. Its protein is CASRGTSGWNEQYF.

This clone turned up a few times. V usage is TRBV25-1 and J usage is TRBJ1-2; D remains unclear. This CDR3 has 13 residues. Germline V gene lookup returns CDR1 MGHDK and CDR2 SYGVNS. Trimming pared 5 bases from V and 2 bases from J, leaving 9 bases between. CDR3 amino acids: CASSRQENYGYTF. CDR3 sequence (DNA): TGTGCCAGCAGTAGACAAGAAAACTATGGCTACACCTTC.

The V gene is TRBV6-6, the J gene TRBJ1-2; D uncertain. CDR1 and CDR2 from the germline V gene are MNHNY and SVGAGI (reference sequence). This CDR3 is built from 13 residues. V lost 2 bases and J lost 2, with 6 bases in between. This CDR3 reads CASSYRLNYGYTF. The CDR3 DNA reads as TGTGCCAGCAGTTACCGACTGAACTATGGCTACACCTTC.

This chain links TRBV6-5 with TRBJ2-7; possible D gene TRBD1, 6 bases. Germline CDR1 is MNHEY and CDR2 is SVGAGI. The V gene lost 6 bases and the J gene lost 4 bases, with 10 bases spanning the gap. This CDR3 comprises 12 residues. The CDR3 loop reads CASSVQGYEQYF. The CDR3 DNA is TGTGCCAGCAGCGTACAGGGATACGAGCAGTACTTC.

This rearrangement joins TRBV7-9 to TRBJ2-7, with D maybe TRBD1 (6 bases). V shed 0 bases and J shed 3 bases, with 15 bases lying between them. Germline V CDR1 and CDR2: SEHNR, FQNEAQ (reference sequence). This CDR3 spans 16 amino acids. The CDR3 sequence: CASSLASPGQGYEQYF. The CDR3, as DNA: TGTGCCAGCAGCTTAGCTTCACCGGGACAAGGCTACGAGCAGTACTTC.

V usage is TRBV11-2 and J usage is TRBJ2-7, with 12 positions matching TRBD2. CDR1 is SGHAT and CDR2 is FQNNGV in the germline V gene. V trimming: 1 base; J trimming: 11 bases; junction bases outside the gene matches: 6. The CDR3 sequence is 14 residues long. The CDR3 spells CASSLVLAGGLEYF. Written as DNA, the CDR3 is TGTGCCAGCAGCTTAGTACTAGCGGGAGGTTTGGAGTACTTC.

The rearrangement joins TRBV5-4 to TRBJ2-3, with TRBD2 matching over 10 bases. The germline V gene has CDR1 SGHNT and CDR2 YYREEE (reference sequence). The CDR3 sequence is 17 residues long. V gave up 6 bases and J gave up 2 bases; unmatched junction bases: 12. The CDR3 is CASKAMFGLADTDTQYF. In DNA form, the CDR3 reads TGTGCCAGCAAGGCGATGTTCGGACTAGCGGACACAGATACGCAGTATTTT. The full variable domain, rest sourced from reference TRBV5-4 and TRBJ2-3, is ETGVTQSPTHLIKTRGQQVTLRCSSQSGHNTVSWYQQALGQGPQFIFQYYREEENGRGNFPPRFSGLQFPNYSSELNVNALELDDSALYLCASKAMFGLADTDTQYFGPGTRLTVL.

This chain uses TRBV15 with TRBJ2-7, with TRBD1 matching over 8 bases. The germline V gene encodes CDR1 LNHNV and CDR2 YYDKDF (reference sequence). V was pared by 4 bases and J by 3 bases, with 8 bases of the junction left unmatched. This CDR3 has 15 residues. CDR3 sequence (DNA): TGTGCCACCAGCACAGGACAGGGAATATACTACGAGCAGTACTTC. It is translated as CATSTGQGIYYEQYF.

This chain uses TRBV7-2 with TRBJ2-1; 8 bases fit TRBD2. The germline V gene encodes CDR1 SGHTA and CDR2 FQGNSA. Germline trimming cut 1 base from V and 13 bases from J; bases unmatched to any gene: 6. The CDR3 contains 13 residues. CDR3 sequence (DNA): TGTGCCAGCAGCTTAGTAGCGGGGCCTGCACAGTTCTTC. Translation gives CASSLVAGPAQFF.

The chain is built from TRBV13 and TRBJ2-1; the match to TRBD1 covers 11 bases. Looked up from germline, CDR1 is PRHDT and CDR2 is FYEKMQ (reference sequence). This CDR3 contains 15 residues. V trimming: 3 bases; J trimming: 3 bases; junction bases outside the gene matches: 1. CDR3 bases: TGTGCCAGCAGCTTGGGGACAGGGGGCTACAATGAGCAGTTCTTC. Amino acids: CASSLGTGGYNEQFF. Filled out from reference TRBV13 and TRBJ2-1, the complete variable domain reads AAGVIQSPRHLIKEKRETATLKCYPIPRHDTVYWYQQGPGQDPQFLISFYEKMQSDKGSIPDRFSAQQFSDYHSELNMSSLELGDSALYFCASSLGTGGYNEQFFGPGTRLTVL.

The gene calls are TRBV10-3 and TRBJ2-3, with 7 nucleotides matching TRBD1. The CDR3 extends over 14 amino acids. Germline V gene sequence: CDR1 ENHRY, CDR2 SYGVKD. After removal of 4 bases from V and 5 bases from J, the junction contained 6 bases not matched to a gene. CDR3 bases: TGTGCCATCAGTGTCCAGGGGGATGGAGATACGCAGTATTTT. It is translated as CAISVQGDGDTQYF.

The V and J genes are TRBV6-5 and TRBJ1-2; TRBD1 might be the D (5 bases). The CDR3 extends over 14 amino acids. The germline gives CDR1 MNHEY, CDR2 SVGAGI. The V gene lost 0 bases and the J gene lost 6 bases, with 11 bases spanning the gap. The CDR3 here is CASSYSGQGNGYTF. As DNA, the CDR3 is TGTGCCAGCAGTTACTCGGGGCAGGGAAATGGCTACACCTTC.

This chain uses TRBV19 with TRBJ2-1; the match to TRBD2 covers 8 bases. After removal of 1 base from V and 3 bases from J, the junction contained 11 bases not matched to a gene. The CDR3 contains 18 residues. Germline V gene data show CDR1 as LNHDA and CDR2 as SQIVND (reference sequence). Here the CDR3 reads CASSIVGSGTPNYNEQFF. As DNA, the CDR3 is TGTGCCAGTAGTATAGTGGGTAGCGGGACCCCCAACTACAATGAGCAGTTCTTC.

The V call is TRBV19, the J call TRBJ2-7; D gene uncertain. Deletions cut 2 bases from V and 6 bases from J, with 14 bases between. Per the germline V gene, CDR1 is LNHDA and CDR2 is SQIVND (reference sequence). This CDR3 region has 14 residues. The CDR3, as DNA: TGTGCCAGTAGTATACTGCCCAGCGATGGCGAGCAGTACTTC. This sequence encodes CASSILPSDGEQYF.

The chain recombines TRBV15 with TRBJ2-7, with 8 bases lining up with TRBD1. CDR3 size: 15 residues. Trimming cost V 4 bases and J 3 bases; bases outside gene matches: 8. CDR1 and CDR2 from the germline V gene are LNHNV and YYDKDF (reference sequence). The CDR3 protein is CATSKWTGSSYEQYF. The CDR3 coding sequence is TGTGCCACCAGCAAGTGGACAGGGAGTAGCTACGAGCAGTACTTC.

The V gene is TRBV11-3, the J gene TRBJ2-3; TRBD2 aligns across 16 bases. After removal of 5 bases from V and 2 bases from J, the junction contained 10 bases not matched to a gene. Germline CDR1 and CDR2: SGHNT and YENEEA. The CDR3 has 19 residues. The CDR3, as DNA: TGTGCCAGCAGCGCCGGGACTAGCGGGAGGGGACCTTACACAGATACGCAGTATTTT. This gives the protein CASSAGTSGRGPYTDTQYF.

Only one count was recorded for this clone. This chain connects TRBV14 to TRBJ1-6, with 8 bases identical to TRBD1. Germline-derived CDR1 and CDR2 are SGHDN and FVKESK. CDR3 length equals 16 residues. Trimming removed 4 bases from V and 7 bases from J; junction bases left unmatched: 9. In DNA form, the CDR3 reads TGTGCCAGCAGCCGCCAGGGGGCCCCTGGAAATTCACCCCTCCACTTT. Translated, it gives CASSRQGAPGNSPLHF.

This sequence joins TRBV4-3 and TRBJ1-3; 7 bases fit TRBD1. There are 15 residues in the CDR3. The germline V gene encodes CDR1 LGHNA and CDR2 YSLEER. V trimming: 4 bases; J trimming: 5 bases; junction bases outside the gene matches: 8. The CDR3 DNA is TGCGCCAGCAGCCTTGACAGGGATCCTAGAAACACCATATATTTT. Translating gives CASSLDRDPRNTIYF.

The sample holds one count of this clone. The chain joins TRBV7-2 to TRBJ1-2; the match to TRBD1 covers 9 bases. V was clipped by 5 bases and J by 7 bases; unmatched bases: 11. The CDR3 is made up of 15 amino acids. Germline CDR1 SGHTA, CDR2 FQGNSA. CDR3 nucleotides: TGTGCCAGCAGCGCCCAACAGGGGGCGCGACTTGGCTACACCTTC. This sequence encodes CASSAQQGARLGYTF.

This clone was picked up one time. V gene TRBV5-1 combines with J gene TRBJ1-2; 9 nucleotides match TRBD1. Germline CDR1 reads SGHRS; CDR2 reads YFSETQ. The CDR3 covers 15 residues. With 4 bases clipped from V and 4 bases from J, the junction kept 8 bases outside the gene matches. CDR3 coding DNA: TGCGCCAGCAGCCCCGGGACAGGGACGTTCTATGGCTACACCTTC. Translated: CASSPGTGTFYGYTF. The full variable domain, completed using reference TRBV5-1 and TRBJ1-2, is KAGVTQTPRYLIKTRGQQVTLSCSPISGHRSVSWYQQTPGQGLQFLFEYFSETQRNKGNFPGRFSGRQFSNSRSEMNVSTLELGDSALYLCASSPGTGTFYGYTFGSGTRLTVV.